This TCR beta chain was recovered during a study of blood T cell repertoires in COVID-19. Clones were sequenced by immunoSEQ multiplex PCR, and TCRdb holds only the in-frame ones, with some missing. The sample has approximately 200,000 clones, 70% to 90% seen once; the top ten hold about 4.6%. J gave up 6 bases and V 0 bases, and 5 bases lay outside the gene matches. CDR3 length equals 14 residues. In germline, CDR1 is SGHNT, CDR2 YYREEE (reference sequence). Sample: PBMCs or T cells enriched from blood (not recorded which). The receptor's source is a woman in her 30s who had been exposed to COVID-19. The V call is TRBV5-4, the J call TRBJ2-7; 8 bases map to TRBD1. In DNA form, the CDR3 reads TGTGCCAGCAGCTTGGGCACAGGGGGGTTCGAGCAGTACTTC. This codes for CASSLGTGGFEQYF.